This T cell receptor beta chain derives from a study of blood T cell repertoires in COVID-19 (TCRdb year 2020). With regard to the full study: Collaborator samples came from the United States, Italy and Spain and covered acute and convalescent phases of COVID-19. The material from the prospective study consisted of cDNA or gDNA derived from T cells, B-cell-depleted T cells, or PBMCs. Subjects who had been exposed to COVID-19, were actively infected with it, or had recovered from it provided the deeply sampled blood TCRbeta repertoires that made up the dataset. The repertoires were released in a freely available public database meant as a resource for research on the immune response to SARS-CoV-2. The samples were drawn from two sources: the first 160 participants of the ongoing ImmuneRACE study, and fewer than 1,500 subjects contributed by 6 global collaborators. A de-identified subject ID, COVID-19 status, age in years and sex were almost always included in the sample metadata. Where available, HLA class I and class II types were taken from metadata supplied by the sample provider and were not determined by assay-based typing. The paper's findings and limits, for the study overall: Clinical and demographic metadata were provided uncurated, with the amount varying by source and participant.

Its CDR3 holds 14 amino acids, cysteine through phenylalanine. Solely the CDR3 DNA is kept, with 42 bases framed from the first base. V is clipped by 7 bases and J by 1 base, and the sequence between their germline boundaries is 13 bases long. Per the germline V gene (reference sequence), SEHNR is the CDR1 and FQNEAQ is the CDR2. Only one count was recorded for this clone. The clone's antigen remains unknown. Base quality data are lacking; no much larger clone is found one base away. Whole blood was collected in K2EDTA tubes by collaborating institutions according to the institutions' own protocols. Collaborator samples were shipped for TCRbeta analysis as frozen whole blood, isolated PBMCs, or DNA extracted from either sample type. The immunoSEQ Assay, a bias-controlled multiplex PCR, was used to amplify TCRbeta CDR3 regions from genomic DNA. The authors' analysis ran thus. Within the assay, amplification of reference gene primers was used to estimate how many nucleated cells each sample contained. To quantify the absolute abundance of each unique TCRbeta CDR3 rearrangement, sequence reads were collapsed and filtered. For each sample, productive Simpson clonality was calculated as the square root of Simpson's diversity index over productive rearrangements. Here the immuneACCESS table is served through TCRdb, limited to in-frame sequences with V and J called. Missing clones are a known gap in these copies; in checked studies unresolved V genes cover under half, and the rest lacks a known reason. D and trimming come from the DNA, and the V and J calls and clone size come from that table. The sample table lists 150,000 to 200,000 clones, around 85% of them with a count of one. The ten biggest clones cover approximately 0.75% of the sample.

The sequence joins TRBV7-9 to TRBJ1-1; TRBD1 could be the D gene, as 5 bases match. The sample taken for sequencing was peripheral blood. This TCR was sampled from a woman aged 70-85 years with acute or convalescent COVID-19. CDR3 reads: CASILSQGNTEAFF. Read as DNA, the sequence is TGTGCCAGCATCCTATCTCAGGGGAACACTGAAGCTTTCTTT.